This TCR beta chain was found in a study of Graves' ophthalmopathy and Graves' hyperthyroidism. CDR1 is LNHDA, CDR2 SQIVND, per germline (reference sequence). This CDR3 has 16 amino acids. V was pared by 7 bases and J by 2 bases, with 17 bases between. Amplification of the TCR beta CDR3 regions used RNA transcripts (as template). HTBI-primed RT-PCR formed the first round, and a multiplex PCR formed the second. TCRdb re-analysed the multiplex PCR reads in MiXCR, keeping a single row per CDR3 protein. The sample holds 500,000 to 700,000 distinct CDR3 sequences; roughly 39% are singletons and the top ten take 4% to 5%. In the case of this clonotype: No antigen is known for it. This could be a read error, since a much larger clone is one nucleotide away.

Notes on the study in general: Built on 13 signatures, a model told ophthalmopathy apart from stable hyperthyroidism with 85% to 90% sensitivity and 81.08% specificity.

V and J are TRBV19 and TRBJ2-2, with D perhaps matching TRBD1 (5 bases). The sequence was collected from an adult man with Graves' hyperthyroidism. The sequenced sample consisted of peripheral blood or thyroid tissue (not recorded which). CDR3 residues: CASNPRGSFNTGELFF. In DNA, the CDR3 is TGTGCCAGTAATCCAAGGGGAAGCTTTAACACCGGGGAGCTGTTTTTT.